This T cell receptor (beta chain) emerged from a study of OX40 agonist ivuxolimab in advanced cancers. Whole-study context: The study enrolled dose-escalation patients with hepatocellular carcinoma, melanoma, renal cell or head and neck cancer.

Study-wide results and limits: Clonal expansion was among the lowest in partial responders at 0.1-3.0 mg/kg, especially CD8+.

Method: immunoSEQ multiplex PCR; TCRdb's copy keeps in-frame clones and lacks some. The sample yields approximately 77,000 clones, 85% to 95% seen once. About this clone itself: What it recognizes is unknown.

Trimming left V 5 bases short and J 5 bases short, with 15 bases between. Germline V gene lookup returns CDR1 MNHEY and CDR2 SMNVEV (reference sequence). This CDR3 has 15 amino acids. With baseline, cycle 4 day 1, and cycle 7 day 1 as timepoints, blood was sampled. This clonotype was sampled from an adult with an advanced solid tumor such as melanoma, head and neck, liver or kidney cancer. This sequence joins TRBV27 and TRBJ1-4; D might be TRBD1 (5 bases). The sample here was CD4+ or CD8+ T cells sorted from blood, taken in a trial of the OX40 agonist ivuxolimab. The CDR3 DNA reads TGTGCCAGCAGTCAGTACAGGAAAAACAATGAAAAACTGTTTTTT. Its translation is CASSQYRKNNEKLFF.